The clone carrying this T cell receptor (beta chain) was counted ten times or more. This CDR3 is built from 15 residues. Germline V gene data show CDR1 as SGHRS and CDR2 as YFSETQ. The junction had 5 bases not matched to a gene; V was cut back by 0 bases and J by 3 bases. TCRdb re-analysed the RT-PCR reads in MiXCR, keeping a single row per CDR3 protein. This sample has around 700,000 distinct CDR3 sequences, with 12% to 15% found just once. Source material: memory CD4+ T cells from blood. The sequence was collected from a female donor in good health, serving as a healthy control. The V and J genes are TRBV5-1 and TRBJ2-7; 8 nucleotides line up with TRBD1. The CDR3 sequence is CASSLDQGAHYEQYF. The CDR3 bases are TGCGCCAGCAGCTTGGATCAGGGGGCCCACTACGAGCAGTACTTC.